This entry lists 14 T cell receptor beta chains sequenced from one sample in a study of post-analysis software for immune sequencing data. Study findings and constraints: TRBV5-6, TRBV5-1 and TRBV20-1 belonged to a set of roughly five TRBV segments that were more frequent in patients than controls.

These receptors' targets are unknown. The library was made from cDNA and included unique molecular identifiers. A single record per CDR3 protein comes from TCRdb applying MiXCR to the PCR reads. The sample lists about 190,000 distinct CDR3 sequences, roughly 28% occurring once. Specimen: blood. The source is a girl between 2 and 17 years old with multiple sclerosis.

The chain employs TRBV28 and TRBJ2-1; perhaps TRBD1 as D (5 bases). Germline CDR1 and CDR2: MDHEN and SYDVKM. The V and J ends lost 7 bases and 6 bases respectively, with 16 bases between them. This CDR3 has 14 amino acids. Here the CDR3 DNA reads TGTGCCAGCATTTGGGGCCTGAACCGCAATGAGCAGTTCTTC. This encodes CASIWGLNRNEQFF.

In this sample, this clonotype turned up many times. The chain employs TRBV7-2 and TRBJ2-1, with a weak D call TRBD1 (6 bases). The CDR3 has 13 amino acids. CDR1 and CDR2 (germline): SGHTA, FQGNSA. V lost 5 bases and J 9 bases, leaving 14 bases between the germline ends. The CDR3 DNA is TGTGCCAGCAGCATCACAGGGCAGGGTGAGCAGTTCTTC. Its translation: CASSITGQGEQFF. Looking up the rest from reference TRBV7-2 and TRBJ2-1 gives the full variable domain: GAGVSQSPSNKVTEKGKDVELRCDPISGHTALYWYRQSLGQGLEFLIYFQGNSAPDKSGLPSDRFSAERTGGSVSTLTIQRTQQEDSAVYLCASSITGQGEQFFGPGTRLTVL.

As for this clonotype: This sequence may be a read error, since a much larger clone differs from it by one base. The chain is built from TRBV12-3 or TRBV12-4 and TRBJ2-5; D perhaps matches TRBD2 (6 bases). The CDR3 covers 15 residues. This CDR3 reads CASRPGLPGGETQNF. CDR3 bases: TGTGCCAGCAGACCGGGACTCCCCGGGGGAGAGACCCAGAACTTC.

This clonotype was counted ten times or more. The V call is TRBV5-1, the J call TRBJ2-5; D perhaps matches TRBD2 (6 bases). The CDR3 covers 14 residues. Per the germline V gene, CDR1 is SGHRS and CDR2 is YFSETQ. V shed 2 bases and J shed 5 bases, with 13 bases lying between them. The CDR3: CASSFPERGETQYF. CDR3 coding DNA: TGCGCCAGCAGCTTTCCCGAACGGGGGGAGACCCAGTACTTC. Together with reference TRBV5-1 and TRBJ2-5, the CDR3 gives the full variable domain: KAGVTQTPRYLIKTRGQQVTLSCSPISGHRSVSWYQQTPGQGLQFLFEYFSETQRNKGNFPGRFSGRQFSNSRSEMNVSTLELGDSALYLCASSFPERGETQYFGPGTRLLVL.

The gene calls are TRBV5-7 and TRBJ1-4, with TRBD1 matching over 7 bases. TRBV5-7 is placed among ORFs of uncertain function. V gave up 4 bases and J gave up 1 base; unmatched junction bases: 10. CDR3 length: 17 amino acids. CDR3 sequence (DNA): TGTGCCAGCAGCGGTGGGACAGAGGGGAGAACTAATGAAAAACTGTTTTTT. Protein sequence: CASSGGTEGRTNEKLFF.

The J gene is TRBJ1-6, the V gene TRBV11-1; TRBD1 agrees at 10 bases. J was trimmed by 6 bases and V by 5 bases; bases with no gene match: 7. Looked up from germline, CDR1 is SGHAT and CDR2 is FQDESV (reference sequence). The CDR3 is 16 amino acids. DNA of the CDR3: TGTGCCAGCAGCCGACGACAGGGGGCGAGTAATTCACCCCTCCACTTT. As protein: CASSRRQGASNSPLHF.

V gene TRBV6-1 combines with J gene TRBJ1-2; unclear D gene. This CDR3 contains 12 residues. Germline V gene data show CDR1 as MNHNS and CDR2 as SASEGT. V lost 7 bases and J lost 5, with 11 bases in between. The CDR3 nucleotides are TGTGCCAGCACGTACAATGGATATGGCTACACCTTC. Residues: CASTYNGYGYTF.

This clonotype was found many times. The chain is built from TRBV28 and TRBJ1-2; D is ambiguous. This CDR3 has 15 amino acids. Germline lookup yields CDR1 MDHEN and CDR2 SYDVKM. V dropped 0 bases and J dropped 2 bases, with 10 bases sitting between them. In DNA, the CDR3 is TGTGCCAGCAGTTTATGGCAGTCGTTGAACTATGGCTACACCTTC. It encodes CASSLWQSLNYGYTF.

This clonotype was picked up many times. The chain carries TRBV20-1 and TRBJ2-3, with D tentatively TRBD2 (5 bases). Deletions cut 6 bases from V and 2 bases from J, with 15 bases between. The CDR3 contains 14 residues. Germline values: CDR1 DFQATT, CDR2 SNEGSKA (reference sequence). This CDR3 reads CSARRRALTDTQYF. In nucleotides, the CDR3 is TGCAGTGCCAGACGGCGGGCACTCACAGATACGCAGTATTTT.

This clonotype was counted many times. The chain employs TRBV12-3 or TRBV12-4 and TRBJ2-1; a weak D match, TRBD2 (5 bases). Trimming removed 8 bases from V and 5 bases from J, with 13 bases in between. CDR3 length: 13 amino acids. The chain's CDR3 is CASGRTGNNEQFF. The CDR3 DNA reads TGTGCCAGCGGCCGGACGGGGAACAATGAGCAGTTCTTC.

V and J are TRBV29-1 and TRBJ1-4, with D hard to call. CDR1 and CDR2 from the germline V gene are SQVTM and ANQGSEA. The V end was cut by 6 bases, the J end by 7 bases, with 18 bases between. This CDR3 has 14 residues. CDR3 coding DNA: TGCAGCGTCGGTATTGGTTCAGCTAGTGAAAAACTGTTTTTT. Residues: CSVGIGSASEKLFF.

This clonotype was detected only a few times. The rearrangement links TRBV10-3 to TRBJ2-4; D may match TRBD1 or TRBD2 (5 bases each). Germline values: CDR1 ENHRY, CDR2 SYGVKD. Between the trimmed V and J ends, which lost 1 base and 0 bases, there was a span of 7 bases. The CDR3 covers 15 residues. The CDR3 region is CAISEWGIAKNIQYF. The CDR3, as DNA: TGTGCCATCAGTGAGTGGGGGATAGCCAAAAACATTCAGTACTTC.

The CDR3 spells CSAREQFYGYTF. CDR3 bases: TGCAGTGCTAGAGAACAGTTCTATGGCTACACCTTC. V usage is TRBV20-1 and J usage is TRBJ1-2; the D is unclear. The CDR3 loop spans 12 amino acids. Trimming cost V 0 bases and J 4 bases, with 6 bases left between them. In germline, CDR1 is DFQATT, CDR2 SNEGSKA (reference sequence).

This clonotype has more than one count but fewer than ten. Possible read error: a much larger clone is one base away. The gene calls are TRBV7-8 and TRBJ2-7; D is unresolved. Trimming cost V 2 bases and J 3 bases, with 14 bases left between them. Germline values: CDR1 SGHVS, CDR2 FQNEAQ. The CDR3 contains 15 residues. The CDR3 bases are TGTGCCAGCAGCTTAAAGGGTTTCCCCGTCTACGAGCAGTACTTC. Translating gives CASSLKGFPVYEQYF.